Listed here are 4 T cell receptor beta chains from one sample, sequenced in a study of blood T cell repertoires in COVID-19. The data were produced by immunoSEQ multiplex PCR, yet TCRdb's version contains in-frame clones alone and is incomplete. The data show about 99,000 clones, roughly 87% seen once. The sequenced material came from peripheral blood. These receptors originate from a human donor in a cohort sampled during active COVID-19.

V is TRBV5-8 and J is TRBJ1-6, with TRBD1 matching over 9 bases. Germline V gene lookup returns CDR1 SGHTS and CDR2 YDEGEE. This CDR3 contains 14 residues. The ends lost 6 bases at V and 8 bases at J; junction bases unmatched: 6. The CDR3 reads CASNPGTGYSPLHF. The CDR3 nucleotides are TGTGCCAGCAACCCCGGGACAGGGTATTCACCCCTCCACTTT.

The chain has TRBV28 and TRBJ1-1; the match to TRBD1 covers 8 bases. V lost 2 bases and J lost 1; bases outside the gene matches: 9. From germline, CDR1 is MDHEN and CDR2 SYDVKM. The CDR3 totals 17 residues. The CDR3 is CASSLREGGQENTEAFF. The CDR3 DNA sequence: TGTGCCAGCAGTTTAAGGGAGGGGGGACAGGAGAACACTGAAGCTTTCTTT.

This clone appeared once. The genes are TRBV3-1 (or the pseudogene TRBV3-2) and TRBJ2-1; 7 nucleotides align to TRBD1. The CDR3 sequence is 15 residues long. Germline assignment: CDR1 LGHDT and CDR2 YNNKEL (reference sequence). The V segment lost 4 bases and the J segment 7 bases; nucleotides outside the gene matches: 10. The CDR3, as DNA: TGTGCCAGCAGCCGCAATGACAGGGTCCGGAATGAGCAGTTCTTC. Amino acid sequence: CASSRNDRVRNEQFF.

This clone has a single count. This sequence joins TRBV2 and TRBJ1-4; TRBD1 is a possible D gene (5 bases). Germline CDR1 is SNHLY and CDR2 is FYNNEI. Trimming stripped 5 bases from V and 7 bases from J, with 11 bases between. CDR3 size: 13 residues. CDR3 loop: CASSRGGAEKLFF. CDR3 nucleotide sequence: TGTGCCAGCAGTCGGGGGGGAGCTGAAAAACTGTTTTTT.